This TCR beta chain was sequenced during a study of T-cell memory formation after mild COVID-19. The study's findings and limits: The pre-infection memory compartment contained some responding clones, suggesting cross-reactive memory joined. Day 15 to 85 contractors were CD4/CD8 balanced; later expanders leaned CD4+.

Turning to this clonotype: Its antigen is still unknown.

In germline, CDR1 is SGHDN, CDR2 FVKESK. Trimming left V 1 base short and J 5 bases short, with 12 bases between. This CDR3 has 15 residues. MiXCR, run by TCRdb on the 5' RACE reads, gives a single entry per CDR3 protein. The table has fewer than 650,000 distinct CDR3 sequences, approximately 15% seen once. The sequenced sample consisted of PBMCs or a T cell subset sorted from them (not recorded which). This chain joins TRBV14 and TRBJ2-1; D is undetermined. This TCR came from an adult woman who had mild COVID-19 (a few samples of this study predate the infection). Cell type and time point are not known. CDR3 in amino acids: CASSQVPPVDNEQFF. For the CDR3, the DNA is TGTGCCAGCAGCCAAGTTCCCCCGGTTGACAATGAGCAGTTCTTC.